The 9 T cell receptor beta chains below all came from one sample that was sequenced in a study of regulatory T cells in long-lasting Graves disease. Investigators prepared the TCR beta libraries by applying iRepertoire HTBI primers and Arm-PCR of CDR3 regions. TCRdb independently ran MiXCR on the multiplex PCR reads; one entry per CDR3 protein. Among around 460,000 distinct CDR3 sequences listed, 20% to 25% were seen once. Described time point: persistent/refractory GD, antithyroid drugs over 5 years with positive TRAb. The authors made the TCR library using RNA they extracted from PBMCs. The material was peripheral blood mononuclear cells (PBMCs), obtained when the disease was refractory, from a patient treated with antithyroid drugs. The receptors were sampled from a female donor with Graves disease.

In regard to this clonotype: Just one base apart from a much larger clone, this may be a read error. The conserved final phenylalanine or tryptophan is absent from the CDR3, which likely points to a read error. V and J are TRBV28 and TRBJ2-5, with 9 nucleotides matching TRBD1. The germline V gene encodes CDR1 MDHEN and CDR2 SYDVKM. Unmatched junction bases numbered 3, after V lost 5 bases and J lost 5 bases. This CDR3 comprises 13 residues. CDR3 sequence reads: CASSHRGRETQYL. As DNA, the CDR3 is TGTGCCAGCAGTCACAGGGGGCGGGAGACCCAGTACCTC.

The V gene is TRBV7-9, the J gene TRBJ1-2; 12 positions match TRBD1. In germline, CDR1 is SEHNR, CDR2 FQNEAQ (reference sequence). The junction had 11 bases not matched to a gene; V was cut back by 5 bases and J by 4 bases. CDR3 length equals 17 residues. CDR3: CASSEPGQGAVSYGYTF. As DNA, the CDR3 is TGTGCCAGCAGCGAACCGGGACAGGGGGCGGTTAGCTATGGCTACACCTTC.

The chain combines TRBV3-1 with TRBJ2-3, with D possibly being TRBD2 (5 bases). This CDR3 spans 15 amino acids. Germline V gene sequence: CDR1 LGHDT, CDR2 YNNKEL (reference sequence). Trimming removed 1 base from V and 0 bases from J, with 8 bases in between. CDR3 residues: CASSQVGRSTDTQYF. Here the CDR3 DNA reads TGTGCCAGCAGCCAAGTGGGGAGAAGCACAGATACGCAGTATTTT.

The rearrangement links TRBV3-1 to TRBJ1-2; D not resolved. Trimming removed 6 bases from V and 5 bases from J, with 16 bases in between. CDR1 and CDR2 (germline): LGHDT, YNNKEL (reference sequence). This CDR3 is built from 14 residues. The CDR3 reads CASSPTPSAYGYTF. Written as DNA, the CDR3 is TGTGCCAGCAGTCCGACACCCAGCGCGTATGGCTACACCTTC.

A few counts support this clonotype. The chain is built from TRBV12-5 and TRBJ1-5, with D tentatively TRBD1 (6 bases). V dropped 2 bases and J dropped 3 bases, with 11 bases sitting between them. Germline V CDR1 and CDR2: LGHNT, FRNRAP. The CDR3 is 15 residues long. CDR3 region: CASGLTGGPNQPQHF. CDR3 nucleotide sequence: TGTGCTAGTGGTTTGACCGGGGGGCCCAATCAGCCCCAGCATTTT.

This clonotype was seen a few times. J is TRBJ2-5 and V is TRBV9; 14 nucleotides agree with TRBD2. Germline V gives CDR1 SGDLS, CDR2 YYNGEE. The V gene end was trimmed by 4 bases and the J gene end by 5 bases; junction bases not matched to a gene: 7. The CDR3 sequence is 16 residues long. For the CDR3, the DNA is TGTGCCAGCAGCCCCGGGACTAGCGGGGGAGGGGAGACCCAGTACTTC. This gives the protein CASSPGTSGGGETQYF.

As concerns this clonotype: A much larger clone lies a single base off, so this may be a read error. The genes are TRBV6-2 or TRBV6-3 and TRBJ2-7; TRBD2 agrees at 7 bases. Germline values: CDR1 MNHEY, CDR2 SVGEGT. There are 15 residues in the CDR3. The ends lost 0 bases at V and 4 bases at J; junction bases unmatched: 6. CDR3 DNA sequence: TGTGCCAGCAGTTACTCGGGCGGGAGTGGGTACGAGCAGTACTTC. Translated: CASSYSGGSGYEQYF.

A few counts support this clonotype. V usage is TRBV29-1 and J usage is TRBJ1-1; weak D call: TRBD1 (5 bases). CDR3 length: 13 residues. V was shortened by 6 bases and J by 0 bases, with 11 bases between the two germline ends. Germline lookup yields CDR1 SQVTM and CDR2 ANQGSEA. CDR3 region: CSVAQVLNTEAFF. CDR3 bases: TGCAGCGTAGCACAGGTTCTGAACACTGAAGCTTTCTTT.

This chain joins TRBV20-1 and TRBJ1-5; D uncertain. Trimming left V 3 bases short and J 0 bases short, with 6 bases between. Germline CDR1 and CDR2: DFQATT and SNEGSKA (reference sequence). The CDR3 spans 13 residues. The CDR3 DNA follows: TGCAGTGCTAGGCCTTATAGCAATCAGCCCCAGCATTTT. It translates to CSARPYSNQPQHF.